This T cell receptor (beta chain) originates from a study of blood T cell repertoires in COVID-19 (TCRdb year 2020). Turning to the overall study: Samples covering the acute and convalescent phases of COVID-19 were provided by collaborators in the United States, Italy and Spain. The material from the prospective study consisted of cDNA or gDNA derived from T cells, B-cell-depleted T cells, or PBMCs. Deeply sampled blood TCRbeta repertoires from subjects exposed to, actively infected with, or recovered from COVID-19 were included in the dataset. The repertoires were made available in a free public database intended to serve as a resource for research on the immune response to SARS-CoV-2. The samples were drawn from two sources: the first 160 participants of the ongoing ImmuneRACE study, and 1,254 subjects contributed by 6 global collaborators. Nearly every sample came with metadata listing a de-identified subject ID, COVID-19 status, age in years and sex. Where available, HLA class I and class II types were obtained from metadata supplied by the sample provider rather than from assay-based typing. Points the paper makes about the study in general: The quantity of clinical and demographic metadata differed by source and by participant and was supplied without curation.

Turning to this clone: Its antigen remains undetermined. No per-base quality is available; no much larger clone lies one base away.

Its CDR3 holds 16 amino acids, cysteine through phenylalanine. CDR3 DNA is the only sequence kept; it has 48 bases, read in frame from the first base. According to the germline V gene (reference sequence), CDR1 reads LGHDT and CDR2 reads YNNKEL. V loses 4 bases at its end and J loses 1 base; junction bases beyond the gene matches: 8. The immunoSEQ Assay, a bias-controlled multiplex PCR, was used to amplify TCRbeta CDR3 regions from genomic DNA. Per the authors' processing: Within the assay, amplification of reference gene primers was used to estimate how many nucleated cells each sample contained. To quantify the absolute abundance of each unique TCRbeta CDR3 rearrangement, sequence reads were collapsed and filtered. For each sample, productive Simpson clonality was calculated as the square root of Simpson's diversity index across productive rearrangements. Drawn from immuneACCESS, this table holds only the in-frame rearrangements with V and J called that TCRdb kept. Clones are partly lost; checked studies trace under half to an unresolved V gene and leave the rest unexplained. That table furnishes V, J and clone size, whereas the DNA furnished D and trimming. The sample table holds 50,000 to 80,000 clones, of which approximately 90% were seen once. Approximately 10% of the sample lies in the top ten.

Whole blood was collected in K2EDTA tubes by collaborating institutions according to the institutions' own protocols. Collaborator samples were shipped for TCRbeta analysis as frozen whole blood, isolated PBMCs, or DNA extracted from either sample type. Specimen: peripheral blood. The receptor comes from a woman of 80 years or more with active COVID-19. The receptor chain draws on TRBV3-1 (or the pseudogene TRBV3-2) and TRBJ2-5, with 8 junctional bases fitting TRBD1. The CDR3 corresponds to CASSPSHGTGQETQYF. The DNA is TGTGCCAGCAGCCCGTCTCACGGGACAGGCCAAGAGACCCAGTACTTC.